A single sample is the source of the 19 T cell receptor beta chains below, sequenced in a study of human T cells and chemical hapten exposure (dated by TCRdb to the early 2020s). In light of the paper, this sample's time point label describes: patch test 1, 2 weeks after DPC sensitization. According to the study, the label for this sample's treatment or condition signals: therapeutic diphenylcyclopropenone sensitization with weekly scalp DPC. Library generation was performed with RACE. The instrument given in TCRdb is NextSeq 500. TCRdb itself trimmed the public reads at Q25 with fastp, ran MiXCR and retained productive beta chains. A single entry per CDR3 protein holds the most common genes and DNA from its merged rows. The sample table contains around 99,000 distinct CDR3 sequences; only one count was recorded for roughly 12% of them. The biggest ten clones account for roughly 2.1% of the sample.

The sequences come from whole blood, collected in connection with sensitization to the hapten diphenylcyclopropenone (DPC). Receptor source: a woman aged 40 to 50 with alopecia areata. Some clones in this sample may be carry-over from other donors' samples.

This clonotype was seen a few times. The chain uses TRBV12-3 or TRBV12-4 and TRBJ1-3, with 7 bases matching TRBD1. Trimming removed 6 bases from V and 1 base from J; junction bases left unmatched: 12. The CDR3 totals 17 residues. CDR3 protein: CASSFVRGSESGNTIYF. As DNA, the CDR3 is TGTGCCAGCAGCTTCGTCAGGGGGTCTGAATCTGGAAACACCATATATTTT.

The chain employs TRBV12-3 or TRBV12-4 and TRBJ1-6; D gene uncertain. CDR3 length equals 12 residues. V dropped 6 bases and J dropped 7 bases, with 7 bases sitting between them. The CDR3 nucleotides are TGTGCCAGCAGCCTTACCAATTCACCCCTCCACTTT. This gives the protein CASSLTNSPLHF.

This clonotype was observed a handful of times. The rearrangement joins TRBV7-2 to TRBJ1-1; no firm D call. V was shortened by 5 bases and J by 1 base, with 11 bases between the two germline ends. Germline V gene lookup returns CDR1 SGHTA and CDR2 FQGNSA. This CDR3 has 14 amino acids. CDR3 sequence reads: CASSPGRANTEAFF. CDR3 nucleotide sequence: TGTGCCAGCAGCCCGGGCCGGGCGAACACTGAAGCTTTCTTT.

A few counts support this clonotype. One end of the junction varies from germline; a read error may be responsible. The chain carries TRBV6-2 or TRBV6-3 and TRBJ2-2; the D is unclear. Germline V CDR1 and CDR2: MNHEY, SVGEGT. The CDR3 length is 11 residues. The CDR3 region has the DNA TGTGCCAGCAGTTACACCCGGGAGCTGTTTTTT. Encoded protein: CASSYTRELFF.

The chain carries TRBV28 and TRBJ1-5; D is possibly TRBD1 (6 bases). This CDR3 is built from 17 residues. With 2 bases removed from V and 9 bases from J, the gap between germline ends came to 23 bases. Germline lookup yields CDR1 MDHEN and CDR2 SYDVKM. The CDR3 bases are TGTGCCAGCAGTTTAGGAGCCGGGACAACCGGCCGTCGGCCCCAGCATTTT. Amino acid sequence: CASSLGAGTTGRRPQHF.

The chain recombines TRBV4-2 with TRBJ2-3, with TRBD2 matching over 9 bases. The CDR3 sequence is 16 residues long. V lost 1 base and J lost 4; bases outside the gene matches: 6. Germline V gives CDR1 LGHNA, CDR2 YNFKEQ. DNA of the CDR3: TGTGCCAGCAGCCAAGCGGTAGCGGGAGACGCAGATACGCAGTATTTT. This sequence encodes CASSQAVAGDADTQYF.

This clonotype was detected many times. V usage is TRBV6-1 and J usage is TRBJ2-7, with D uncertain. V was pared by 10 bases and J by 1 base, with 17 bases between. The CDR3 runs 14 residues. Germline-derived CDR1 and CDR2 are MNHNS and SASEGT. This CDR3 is CATGMARMSYEQYF. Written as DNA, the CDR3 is TGTGCCACGGGTATGGCCCGAATGTCCTACGAGCAGTACTTC.

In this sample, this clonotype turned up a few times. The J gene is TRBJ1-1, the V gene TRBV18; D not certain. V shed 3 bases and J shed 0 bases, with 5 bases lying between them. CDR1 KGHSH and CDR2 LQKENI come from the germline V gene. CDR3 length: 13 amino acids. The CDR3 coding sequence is TGTGCCAGCTCACCCCCTATGAACACTGAAGCTTTCTTT. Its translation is CASSPPMNTEAFF.

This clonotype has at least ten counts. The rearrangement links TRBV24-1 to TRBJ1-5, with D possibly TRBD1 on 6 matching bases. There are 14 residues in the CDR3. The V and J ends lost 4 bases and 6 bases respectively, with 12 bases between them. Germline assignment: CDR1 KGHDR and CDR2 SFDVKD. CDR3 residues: CATSEGGLAQPQHF. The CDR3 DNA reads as TGTGCCACCAGTGAGGGGGGGCTCGCTCAGCCCCAGCATTTT.

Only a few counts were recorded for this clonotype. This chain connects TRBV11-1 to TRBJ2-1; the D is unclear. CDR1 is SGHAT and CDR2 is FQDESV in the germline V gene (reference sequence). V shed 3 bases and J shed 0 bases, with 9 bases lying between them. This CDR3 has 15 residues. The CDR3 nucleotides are TGTGCCAGCAGCTTCGGCCTCCCCTCCTACAATGAGCAGTTCTTC. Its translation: CASSFGLPSYNEQFF.

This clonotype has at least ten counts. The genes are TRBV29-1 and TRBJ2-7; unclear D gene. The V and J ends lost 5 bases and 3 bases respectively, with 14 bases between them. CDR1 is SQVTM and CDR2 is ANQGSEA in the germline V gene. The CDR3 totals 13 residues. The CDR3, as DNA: TGCAGCGTTCAGGAAAACGTCTACTACGAGCAGTACTTC. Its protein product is CSVQENVYYEQYF.

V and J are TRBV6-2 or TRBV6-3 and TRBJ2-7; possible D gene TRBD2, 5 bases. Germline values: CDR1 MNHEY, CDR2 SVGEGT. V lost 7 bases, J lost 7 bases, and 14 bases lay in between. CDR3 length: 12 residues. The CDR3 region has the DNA TGTGCCAGCACCGACGGGGTGGGGGAGCAGTACTTC. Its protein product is CASTDGVGEQYF.

The chain's CDR3 is CASSPRTASSYNEQFF. In nucleotides, the CDR3 is TGTGCCAGCAGCCCCAGGACTGCGAGCTCCTACAATGAGCAGTTCTTC. V usage is TRBV7-9 and J usage is TRBJ2-1; possible D gene TRBD2, 5 bases. From germline, CDR1 is SEHNR and CDR2 FQNEAQ (reference sequence). Trimming removed 5 bases at V and 0 bases at J, with 14 bases between. The CDR3 is made up of 16 amino acids.

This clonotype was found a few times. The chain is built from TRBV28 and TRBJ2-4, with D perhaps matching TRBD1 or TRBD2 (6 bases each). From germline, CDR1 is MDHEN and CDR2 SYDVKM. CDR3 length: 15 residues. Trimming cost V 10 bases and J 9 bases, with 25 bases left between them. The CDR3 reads CATLNRLGGRGIQYF. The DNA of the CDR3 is TGTGCCACCTTGAACAGACTAGGGGGACGGGGCATTCAGTACTTC.

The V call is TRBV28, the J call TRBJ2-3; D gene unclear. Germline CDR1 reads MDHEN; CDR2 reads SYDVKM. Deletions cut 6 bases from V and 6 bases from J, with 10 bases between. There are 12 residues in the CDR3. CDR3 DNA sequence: TGTGCCAGCAGCTTAAGGCTGGATACGCAGTATTTT. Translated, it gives CASSLRLDTQYF.

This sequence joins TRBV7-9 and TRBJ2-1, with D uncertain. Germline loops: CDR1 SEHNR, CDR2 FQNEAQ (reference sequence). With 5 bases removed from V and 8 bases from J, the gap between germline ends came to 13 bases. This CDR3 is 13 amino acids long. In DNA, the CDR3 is TGTGCCAGCAGCCCGGTGATGGTCGATGAGCAGTTCTTC. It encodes CASSPVMVDEQFF.

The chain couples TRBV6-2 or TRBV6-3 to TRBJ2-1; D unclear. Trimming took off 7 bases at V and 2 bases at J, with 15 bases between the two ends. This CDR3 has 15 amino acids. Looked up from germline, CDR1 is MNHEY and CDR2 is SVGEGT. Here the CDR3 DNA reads TGTGCCAGCACCCTCATGGGCGGAACCTACAATGAGCAGTTCTTC. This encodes CASTLMGGTYNEQFF.

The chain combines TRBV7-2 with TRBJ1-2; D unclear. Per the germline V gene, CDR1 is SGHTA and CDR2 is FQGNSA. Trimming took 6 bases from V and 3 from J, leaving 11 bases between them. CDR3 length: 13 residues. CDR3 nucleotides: TGTGCCAGCAGACCTTTGTCCGACTATGGCTACACCTTC. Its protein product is CASRPLSDYGYTF. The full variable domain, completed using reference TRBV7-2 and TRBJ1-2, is GAGVSQSPSNKVTEKGKDVELRCDPISGHTALYWYRQSLGQGLEFLIYFQGNSAPDKSGLPSDRFSAERTGGSVSTLTIQRTQQEDSAVYLCASRPLSDYGYTFGSGTRLTVV.

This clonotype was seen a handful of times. The CDR3 DNA sequence: TGTGCCAGCCTTCCCCCTTTGTGGGCCGACACTGAAGCTTTCTTT. This translates into CASLPPLWADTEAFF. The chain joins TRBV28 to TRBJ1-1; D gene unclear. The germline V and J ends were trimmed by 8 bases and 3 bases, with 19 bases remaining between them. The CDR3 has 15 residues. Per germline, CDR1 MDHEN and CDR2 SYDVKM.